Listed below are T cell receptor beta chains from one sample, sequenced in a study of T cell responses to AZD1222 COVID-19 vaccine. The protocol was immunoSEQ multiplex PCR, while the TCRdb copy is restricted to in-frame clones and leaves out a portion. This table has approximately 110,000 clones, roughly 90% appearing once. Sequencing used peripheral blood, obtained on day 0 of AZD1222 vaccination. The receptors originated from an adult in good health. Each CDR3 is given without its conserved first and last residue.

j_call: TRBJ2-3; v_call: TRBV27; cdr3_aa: ASRGVLGDTQY
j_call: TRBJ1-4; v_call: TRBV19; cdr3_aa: ASSTGTVREKLF
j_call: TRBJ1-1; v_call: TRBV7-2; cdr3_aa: AGRRGLNTEAF
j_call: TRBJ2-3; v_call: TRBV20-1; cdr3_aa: SASWAGGAGDTQY
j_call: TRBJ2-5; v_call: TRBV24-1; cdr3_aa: ATRQTGPQETQY
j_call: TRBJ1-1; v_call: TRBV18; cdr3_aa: ASSPTRRAPLDTEAF
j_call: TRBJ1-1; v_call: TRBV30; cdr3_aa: AWSRREDTEAF
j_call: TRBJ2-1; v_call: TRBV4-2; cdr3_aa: ASSQDFTSQPREQF
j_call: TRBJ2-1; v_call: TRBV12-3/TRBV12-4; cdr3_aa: ASTPGLANEQF
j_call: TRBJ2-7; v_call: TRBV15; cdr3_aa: ATSREAGRSEQY
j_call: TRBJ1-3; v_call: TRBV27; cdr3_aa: ASSKRGGTFGNTIY
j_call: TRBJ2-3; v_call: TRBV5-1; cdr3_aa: ASSEGPGGDTQY
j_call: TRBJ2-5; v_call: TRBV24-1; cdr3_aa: ATSDPGPGKGQETQY
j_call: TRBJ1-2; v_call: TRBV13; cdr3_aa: ASSAGTGGYGYT
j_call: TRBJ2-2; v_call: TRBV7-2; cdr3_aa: ASSFLGTSGSGELF
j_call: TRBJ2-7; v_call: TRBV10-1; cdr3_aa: ASGEVRQGTYEQY
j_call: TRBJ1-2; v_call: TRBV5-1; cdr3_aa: ASSLEAPWGYT
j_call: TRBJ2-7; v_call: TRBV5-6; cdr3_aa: ASSLGRGKPYEQY
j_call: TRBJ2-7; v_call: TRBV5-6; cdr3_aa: ASSFGTGSYEQY
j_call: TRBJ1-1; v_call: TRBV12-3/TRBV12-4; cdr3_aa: ASSLRAGAF
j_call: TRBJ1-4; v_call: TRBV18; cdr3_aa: ASSRTGQTNEKLF
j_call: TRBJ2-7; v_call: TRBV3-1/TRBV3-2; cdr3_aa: ASSQASRVGEQY
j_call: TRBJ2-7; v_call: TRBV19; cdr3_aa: ASSIGRDYEQY
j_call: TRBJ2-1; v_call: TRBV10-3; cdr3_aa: AISGRTSGATSYNEQF
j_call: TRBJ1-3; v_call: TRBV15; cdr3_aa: ATSRDIGAGNTIY
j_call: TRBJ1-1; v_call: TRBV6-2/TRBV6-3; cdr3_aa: ASSYSYNTEAF
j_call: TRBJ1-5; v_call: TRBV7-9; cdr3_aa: ASSLGGDQPQH
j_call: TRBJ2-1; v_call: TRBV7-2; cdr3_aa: ASSKGLLGDEQF
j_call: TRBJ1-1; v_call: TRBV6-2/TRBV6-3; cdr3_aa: ASSGGPNTEAF
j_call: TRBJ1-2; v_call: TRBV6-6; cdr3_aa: ASSYGPQTAPEVGT
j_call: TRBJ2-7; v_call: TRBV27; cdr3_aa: ASSRRGQTPTLGYEQY
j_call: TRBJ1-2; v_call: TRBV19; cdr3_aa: ASSIAPGPYGYT
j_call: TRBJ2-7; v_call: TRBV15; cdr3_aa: ATSRDRGYEQY
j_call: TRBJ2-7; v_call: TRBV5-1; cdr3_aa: ASSSGLAGGSAYEQY
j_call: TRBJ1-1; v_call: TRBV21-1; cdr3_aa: ASSKVSGANLKILNTEAF
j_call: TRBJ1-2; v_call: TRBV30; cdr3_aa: AWTARVGGGYT
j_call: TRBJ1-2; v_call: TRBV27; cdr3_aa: ASSYMGTGGLANYGYT
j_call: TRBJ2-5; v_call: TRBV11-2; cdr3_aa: ASSFGDQETQY
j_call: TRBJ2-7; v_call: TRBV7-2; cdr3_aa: ASSLDGGIAYEQY
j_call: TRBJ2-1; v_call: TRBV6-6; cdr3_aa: ASTPGVGRGGEQF
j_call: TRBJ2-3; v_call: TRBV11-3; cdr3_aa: ASSHGAGRHTDTQY
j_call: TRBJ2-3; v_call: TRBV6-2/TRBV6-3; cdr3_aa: ASTPLRSTHTQY
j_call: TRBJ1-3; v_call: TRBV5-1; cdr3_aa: ASSLGTAGNTIY
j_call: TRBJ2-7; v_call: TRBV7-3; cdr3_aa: ASSLMNGYEQY
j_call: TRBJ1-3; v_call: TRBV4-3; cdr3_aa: ASSQGVQGENTIY
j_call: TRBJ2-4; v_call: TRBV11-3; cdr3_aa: ASSLQAEGIQY
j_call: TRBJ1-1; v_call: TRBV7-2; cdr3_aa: ASSLVAGANTEAF
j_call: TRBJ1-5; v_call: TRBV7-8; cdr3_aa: ASSGRTGGNQPQH
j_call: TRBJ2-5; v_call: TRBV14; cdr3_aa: ASSHPGPRQETQY